This T cell receptor beta chain was documented in a study of cytomegalovirus exposure and HLA in healthy donors. The CDR3 sequence is 14 residues long. The V and J ends lost 6 bases and 2 bases, in that order; junction bases with no gene match: 6. Germline CDR1 SNHLY, CDR2 FYNNEI. The protocol was immunoSEQ multiplex PCR, while the TCRdb copy is restricted to in-frame clones and leaves out a portion. The table lists approximately 200,000 clones, around 83% of them singletons. Donors were drawn from the approximately 120-subject validation cohort, separate from the approximately 640-subject first cohort. Regarding this clone: The target antigen is unknown.

Study-wide results and limits: The majority of TCR sequences were rare, yet some public TCRs appeared in many donors. The classifier was said to identify cytomegalovirus status with high specificity and sensitivity.

Material for sequencing was PBMCs. This receptor was taken from a woman aged 30 to 39 in good health and CMV-seropositive. V is TRBV2 and J is TRBJ2-5, with 7 bases aligning to TRBD1. The CDR3 region has the DNA TGTGCCAGCAGCCGGGACAGAAATCAAGAGACCCAGTACTTC. Protein product: CASSRDRNQETQYF.